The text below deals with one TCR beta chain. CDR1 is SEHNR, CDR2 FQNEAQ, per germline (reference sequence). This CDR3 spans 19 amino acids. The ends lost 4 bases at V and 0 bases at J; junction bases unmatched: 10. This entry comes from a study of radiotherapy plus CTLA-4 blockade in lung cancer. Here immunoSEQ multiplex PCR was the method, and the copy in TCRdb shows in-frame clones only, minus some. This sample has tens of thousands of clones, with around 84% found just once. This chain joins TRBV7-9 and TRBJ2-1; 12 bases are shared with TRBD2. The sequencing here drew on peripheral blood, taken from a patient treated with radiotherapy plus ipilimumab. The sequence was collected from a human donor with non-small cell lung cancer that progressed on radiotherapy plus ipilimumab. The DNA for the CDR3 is TGTGCCAGCAGCTCCCCTCTAGCGGGGGGGCCGAGCTCCTACAATGAGCAGTTCTTC. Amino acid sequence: CASSSPLAGGPSSYNEQFF.